The next 6 T cell receptor beta chains were all read from a single sample in a study of T cell repertoires in cytomegalovirus infection. No cognate antigen is known for these TCRs. TCRdb reanalysed the reads using MiXCR and keeps one entry per CDR3 protein. The sample records approximately 73,000 distinct CDR3 sequences, around 40% being singletons. Source: CD8+ T cells from cultured PBMCs, taken from culture after CMV antigen stimulation. The receptors originated from a human donor in good health (CMV status not recorded). Some clones in this sample may be carry-over from other donors' samples.

The CDR3 sequence is CASSQVSGNQPQHF. CDR3 nucleotide sequence: TGCGCCAGCAGCCAAGTATCGGGCAATCAGCCCCAGCATTTT. The rearrangement links TRBV4-1 to TRBJ1-5, with D hard to call. V was clipped by 1 base and J by 2 bases, with 6 bases between them. Germline-derived CDR1 and CDR2 are MGHRA and YSYEKL. CDR3 length: 14 amino acids.

This clonotype showed up just a few times. This chain uses TRBV7-9 with TRBJ2-7; 9 positions agree with TRBD1. V trimming: 5 bases; J trimming: 3 bases; junction bases outside the gene matches: 14. The CDR3 totals 17 residues. In germline, CDR1 is SEHNR, CDR2 FQNEAQ (reference sequence). The CDR3 sequence: CASSPLVPGTGYYEQYF. The CDR3 bases are TGTGCCAGCAGCCCGCTAGTACCCGGGACAGGGTACTACGAGCAGTACTTC.

The CDR3 spells CSATEQGNQPQHF. DNA of the CDR3: TGCAGTGCCACCGAACAGGGCAATCAGCCCCAGCATTTT. The chain recombines TRBV20-1 with TRBJ1-5; perhaps TRBD1 as D (5 bases). CDR1 DFQATT and CDR2 SNEGSKA come from the germline V gene (reference sequence). CDR3 size: 13 residues. The V and J ends lost 6 bases and 2 bases respectively, with 11 bases between them.

The gene calls are TRBV7-2 and TRBJ1-2, with D tentatively TRBD1 (5 bases). Germline V gene sequence: CDR1 SGHTA, CDR2 FQGNSA. V dropped 2 bases and J dropped 6 bases, with 10 bases sitting between them. This CDR3 has 13 amino acids. Here the CDR3 reads CASSLLGVDGYTF. CDR3 sequence (DNA): TGTGCCAGCAGCTTATTAGGGGTAGATGGCTACACCTTC.

This clonotype appeared a few times. This sequence joins TRBV11-2 and TRBJ1-6, with D perhaps TRBD1 (5 bases). The CDR3 spans 17 residues. Trimming left V 4 bases short and J 9 bases short, with 22 bases between. Germline V gene lookup returns CDR1 SGHAT and CDR2 FQNNGV. CDR3: CASSSLIPGQDGSPLHF. CDR3 sequence (DNA): TGTGCCAGCAGCTCGCTCATCCCCGGACAAGACGGTTCACCCCTCCACTTT.

The V gene is TRBV6-4, the J gene TRBJ2-2, with unresolved D. V gave up 8 bases and J gave up 3 bases, with 13 bases separating them. The CDR3 runs to 14 residues. Germline V lookup: CDR1 MRHNA, CDR2 SNTAGT. In DNA, the CDR3 is TGTGCCAGCGCCCCCACGACCGACACCGGGGAGCTGTTTTTT. It yields the protein CASAPTTDTGELFF.